The T cell receptor beta chain under discussion was sequenced for a study of blood T cell repertoires in COVID-19. In the study overall: From the United States, Italy and Spain came samples of acute and convalescent COVID-19.

The data were produced by immunoSEQ multiplex PCR, yet TCRdb's version contains in-frame clones alone and is incomplete. The sample gives some 130,000 clones, more than 75% of which show up once; approximately 10% is in the top ten. This CDR3 region has 15 residues. Deletions cut 1 base from V and 6 bases from J, with 16 bases between. Germline lookup yields CDR1 SEHNR and CDR2 FQNEAQ (reference sequence). Sequenced: peripheral blood. The chain links TRBV7-9 to TRBJ2-7, with D possibly TRBD2 on 5 matching bases. The TCR comes from a man aged 60 to 75 who had recovered from COVID-19. CDR3 residues: CASSLDLARGREQYF. CDR3 coding DNA: TGTGCCAGCAGCTTAGATCTAGCCCGAGGGCGCGAGCAGTACTTC.